These 24 T cell receptor beta chains were sequenced from one sample in a study of T cell responses to AZD1222 COVID-19 vaccine. Clones were sequenced by immunoSEQ multiplex PCR, and TCRdb holds only the in-frame ones, with some missing. Of under 150,000 clones detected, 75% to 90% appear once; the ten largest clones hold 1.5% to 2%. The material sequenced was peripheral blood, taken 28 days after the second AZD1222 dose. All receptors come from an adult who received the AZD1222 COVID-19 vaccine.

CDR3 nucleotide sequence: TGTGCCAGCAGCTTAGCGCTGACAGCTAACTATGGCTACACCTTC. Residues: CASSLALTANYGYTF. The J gene is TRBJ1-2, the V gene TRBV7-9, with D possibly being TRBD1 (5 bases). This CDR3 comprises 15 residues. Germline-derived CDR1 and CDR2 are SEHNR and FQNEAQ (reference sequence). Trimming took 0 bases from V and 0 from J, leaving 8 bases between them.

This clone was seen a handful of times. The genes are TRBV6-5 and TRBJ2-2; possibly TRBD2 for D (6 bases). From germline, CDR1 is MNHEY and CDR2 SVGAGI. The V end was cut by 6 bases, the J end by 2 bases, with 13 bases between. The CDR3 length is 15 residues. The CDR3 DNA is TGTGCCAGCAGAAGGGACTTGACAAACACCGGGGAGCTGTTTTTT. This translates into CASRRDLTNTGELFF.

CDR3 DNA: TGTGCCAGCAGCTCGCTTAGGCTAGCGGGGCCCGGGGAGCTGTTTTTT. This gives the protein CASSSLRLAGPGELFF. The J gene is TRBJ2-2, the V gene TRBV5-6, with 9 bases that match TRBD2. Trimming took 3 bases from V and 6 from J; bases not matched to a gene: 9. Germline CDR1 is SGHDT and CDR2 is YYEEEE. This CDR3 contains 16 residues. Complete variable domain (other parts from reference TRBV5-6 and TRBJ2-2): DAGVTQSPTHLIKTRGQQVTLRCSPKSGHDTVSWYQQALGQGPQFIFQYYEEEERQRGNFPDRFSGHQFPNYSSELNVNALLLGDSALYLCASSSLRLAGPGELFFGEGSRLTVL.

This clone was seen at least ten times. Other DNA variants within this sample encode the same CDR3. The chain recombines TRBV30 with TRBJ1-3; D not resolved. The CDR3 has 12 residues. V lost 4 bases, J lost 1 base, and 5 bases lay in between. Per the germline V gene, CDR1 is GTSNPN and CDR2 is SVGIG (reference sequence). CDR3 in amino acids: CAWKASGNTIYF. In DNA form, the CDR3 reads TGTGCCTGGAAAGCGTCTGGAAACACCATATATTTT.

The V and J genes are TRBV2 and TRBJ1-2; D gene ambiguous. CDR1 is SNHLY, CDR2 FYNNEI, per germline. Trimming took off 7 bases at V and 4 bases at J, with 10 bases between the two ends. This CDR3 is 12 amino acids long. The CDR3 DNA follows: TGTGCCAGCACCGTGGGTGCCTATGGCTACACCTTC. Amino acids: CASTVGAYGYTF.

J is TRBJ2-1 and V is TRBV30; perhaps D is TRBD1 or TRBD2 (7 bases each). Trimming left V 6 bases short and J 4 bases short, with 16 bases between. The CDR3 sequence is 14 residues long. Germline V gives CDR1 GTSNPN, CDR2 SVGIG (reference sequence). This CDR3 reads CACPRQGGYNEQFF. Here the CDR3 DNA reads TGTGCCTGCCCCCGCCAGGGGGGGTACAATGAGCAGTTCTTC.

This chain joins TRBV18 and TRBJ2-1; tentative D call: TRBD2 (6 bases). CDR1 is KGHSH and CDR2 is LQKENI in the germline V gene. The CDR3 spans 11 residues. V was pared by 4 bases and J by 8 bases, with 6 bases between. CDR3 nucleotide sequence: TGTGCCAGCTCACGGGAGGATGAGCAGTTCTTC. This sequence encodes CASSREDEQFF.

This clone was counted between two and nine times. V is TRBV28 and J is TRBJ1-4; no reliable D call. The CDR3 spans 14 residues. CDR1 is MDHEN, CDR2 SYDVKM, per germline. Trimming stripped 3 bases from V and 2 bases from J, with 7 bases between. CDR3 in DNA: TGTGCCAGCAGTTTTGGGGTTACTAATGAAAAACTGTTTTTT. It codes for CASSFGVTNEKLFF.

V is TRBV4-3 and J is TRBJ1-2; tentative D call: TRBD1 (5 bases). From germline, CDR1 is LGHNA and CDR2 YSLEER. Trimming took 0 bases from V and 5 from J, leaving 13 bases between them. CDR3 length: 15 amino acids. CDR3 sequence reads: CASSQDYQGWYGYTF. The CDR3 DNA sequence: TGCGCCAGCAGCCAAGATTATCAGGGCTGGTATGGCTACACCTTC.

This chain uses TRBV19 with TRBJ1-6; 10 nucleotides agree with TRBD1. The CDR3 has 16 residues. V shed 1 base, J shed 8 bases, and the junction held 5 bases outside the gene matches. CDR1 is LNHDA, CDR2 SQIVND, per germline (reference sequence). CDR3 protein: CASSIGGQGTYSPLHF. In nucleotides, the CDR3 is TGTGCCAGTAGTATAGGGGGACAGGGGACGTATTCACCCCTCCACTTT.

The J gene is TRBJ2-5, the V gene TRBV4-3, with D possibly being TRBD2 (7 bases). Germline V lookup: CDR1 LGHNA, CDR2 YSLEER. There are 15 residues in the CDR3. The germline V and J ends were trimmed by 0 bases and 4 bases, with 12 bases remaining between them. CDR3 residues: CASSQDSGGGETQYF. DNA of the CDR3: TGCGCCAGCAGCCAAGACTCGGGGGGCGGAGAGACCCAGTACTTC.

The chain joins TRBV14 to TRBJ2-3; TRBD1 is a possible D gene (5 bases). Trimming removed 2 bases from V and 11 bases from J, with 11 bases in between. The germline V gene has CDR1 SGHDN and CDR2 FVKESK. CDR3 length equals 12 residues. Here the CDR3 DNA reads TGTGCCAGCAGCCAAAGGGCAGGGAAGCAGTATTTT. This gives the protein CASSQRAGKQYF.

This rearrangement joins TRBV4-3 to TRBJ2-3; no definite D call. The CDR3 length is 13 residues. With 1 base removed from V and 6 bases from J, the gap between germline ends came to 8 bases. Germline loops: CDR1 LGHNA, CDR2 YSLEER. The CDR3 reads CASSQVDGDTQYF. The CDR3 coding sequence is TGCGCCAGCAGCCAAGTGGATGGGGATACGCAGTATTTT.

This chain connects TRBV6-5 to TRBJ1-1; unclear D gene. V was trimmed by 6 bases and J by 11 bases, leaving 13 bases between them. The CDR3 is 11 residues long. CDR1 is MNHEY, CDR2 SVGAGI, per germline. Here the CDR3 DNA reads TGTGCCAGCAGCGGTAGGCGGAACGCTTTCTTT. It is translated as CASSGRRNAFF.

On this clone: The sample has other DNA sequences that encode this CDR3 too. The CDR3 coding sequence is TGTGCCAGCAGCTTACCGGGGTCCTACGAGCAGTACGTC. It encodes CASSLPGSYEQYV. The gene calls are TRBV7-9 and TRBJ2-7; D perhaps matches TRBD2 (5 bases). The length of the CDR3 is 13 residues. Germline V gene lookup returns CDR1 SEHNR and CDR2 FQNEAQ (reference sequence). Trimming stripped 2 bases from V and 1 base from J, with 6 bases between.

The chain carries TRBV27 and TRBJ2-3; 9 nucleotides line up with TRBD2. Germline values: CDR1 MNHEY, CDR2 SMNVEV (reference sequence). The CDR3 is 14 residues long. The V and J ends lost 6 bases and 1 base, in that order; junction bases with no gene match: 2. CDR3 loop: CASRIAGGTDTQYF. The CDR3 nucleotides are TGTGCCAGCAGGATAGCGGGGGGCACAGATACGCAGTATTTT.

This clone was seen once. The CDR3 nucleotides are TGTGCCAGCAGCGATGTCCGAAGCTCCTACAATGAGCAGTTCTTC. This translates into CASSDVRSSYNEQFF. The J gene is TRBJ2-1, the V gene TRBV7-9; no definite D call. The V end was cut by 5 bases, the J end by 0 bases, with 11 bases between. The CDR3 length is 15 residues. The germline V gene has CDR1 SEHNR and CDR2 FQNEAQ (reference sequence).

This sequence joins TRBV6-5 and TRBJ1-1; weak D call: TRBD1 (5 bases). Looked up from germline, CDR1 is MNHEY and CDR2 is SVGAGI. Trimming took 6 bases from V and 4 from J, leaving 18 bases between them. The length of the CDR3 is 15 residues. The CDR3 bases are TGTGCCAGCAGAGTGAAGCCCGGGGGTGGCACTGAAGCTTTCTTT. Translation: CASRVKPGGGTEAFF.

The genes are TRBV6-2 or TRBV6-3 and TRBJ2-2, with D possibly TRBD2 on 6 matching bases. The CDR3 is made up of 16 amino acids. The germline V gene has CDR1 MNHEY and CDR2 SVGEGT. Trimming shortened V by 1 base and J by 6 bases, and 15 bases separated the two germline ends. The CDR3 sequence is CASSYLTGDSAGELFF. The CDR3 DNA reads as TGTGCCAGCAGTTACTTGACGGGAGACAGCGCCGGGGAGCTGTTTTTT.

The chain has TRBV19 and TRBJ1-1; 7 bases align to TRBD1. The CDR3 has 13 residues. Germline CDR1 LNHDA, CDR2 SQIVND (reference sequence). The junction had 1 base not matched to a gene; V was cut back by 2 bases and J by 4 bases. In DNA, the CDR3 is TGTGCCAGTAGTATACCAGGGGGCACTGAAGCTTTCTTT. It codes for CASSIPGGTEAFF.

This chain joins TRBV7-2 and TRBJ1-4; tentatively, D is TRBD1 (6 bases). Germline CDR1 reads SGHTA; CDR2 reads FQGNSA. This CDR3 has 14 residues. V dropped 6 bases and J dropped 8 bases, with 16 bases sitting between them. The CDR3 region has the DNA TGTGCCAGCAGGAGGGGGACCATGAGGGAAAAACTGTTTTTT. Translation gives CASRRGTMREKLFF.

The chain joins TRBV28 to TRBJ1-5, with D possibly being TRBD1 (6 bases). CDR3 length: 17 residues. CDR1 MDHEN and CDR2 SYDVKM come from the germline V gene. Trimming cost V 8 bases and J 3 bases, with 23 bases left between them. The CDR3 sequence is CASFSFGGGGNNQPQHF. In nucleotides, the CDR3 is TGTGCCAGCTTTTCTTTTGGGGGGGGCGGGAACAATCAGCCCCAGCATTTT. The full variable domain, with the rest looked up from reference TRBV28 and TRBJ1-5, is DVKVTQSSRYLVKRTGEKVFLECVQDMDHENMFWYRQDPGLGLRLIYFSYDVKMKEKGDIPEGYSVSREKKERFSLILESASTNQTSMYLCASFSFGGGGNNQPQHFGDGTRLSIL.

This chain connects TRBV7-2 to TRBJ2-7; TRBD1 agrees at 8 bases. Germline-derived CDR1 and CDR2 are SGHTA and FQGNSA. The CDR3 consists of 13 residues. J was trimmed by 5 bases and V by 2 bases; bases with no gene match: 2. Here the CDR3 DNA reads TGTGCCAGCAGCTTAAGGACAGGGAACGAGCAGTACTTC. This translates into CASSLRTGNEQYF.

Here the CDR3 DNA reads TGTGCCAGCAGCCCATCGGCAGGGAGGAATCAGCCCCAGCATTTT. Protein sequence: CASSPSAGRNQPQHF. The chain employs TRBV7-9 and TRBJ1-5; tentatively, D is TRBD1 (5 bases). The CDR3 sequence is 15 residues long. The V gene lost 5 bases and the J gene lost 4 bases, with 15 bases spanning the gap. CDR1 is SEHNR and CDR2 is FQNEAQ in the germline V gene (reference sequence).